The rows below give T cell receptor beta chains drawn from one sample of a study of T cell repertoires in cytomegalovirus infection. TCRdb reanalysed the reads using MiXCR and keeps one entry per CDR3 protein. Of around 78,000 distinct CDR3 sequences in the sample, approximately 40% are singletons; the top ten hold approximately 95%. These receptors' targets are unknown. The sample here was CD8+ T cells from cultured PBMCs, taken from culture after CMV antigen stimulation. These receptor sequences come from a human donor in good health (CMV status not recorded). Some clones in this sample may be carry-over from other donors' samples. CDR3s include the opening cysteine and the closing phenylalanine or tryptophan. Each record gives: D gene, clone size, J gene, V gene, CDR3 DNA, CDR3 protein. D genes are given only for firm matches. Clone sizes are given selectively: once, few, many, or a class where the clone is expanded.

NA many TRBJ2-3 TRBV28 TGTGCCAGCAGTTTAGAAATTTTGGGACAACATAGCACAGATACGCAGTATTTT CASSLEILGQHSTDTQYF
TRBD2 NA TRBJ2-2 TRBV7-2 TGTGCCAGCAGCTTATACCCTAGCGGGAACGCGAACACCAGGGAGCTGTTTTTT CASSLYPSGNANTRELFF
TRBD1 NA TRBJ2-7 TRBV7-8 TGTGCCAGCAGCGCCGCATTGACAGGGGGGGACTACGAGCAGTACTTC CASSAALTGGDYEQYF
NA NA TRBJ1-6 TRBV7-6 TGTGCCAGCAGCTTACCACCGGAGGCACCCCTCCACTTT CASSLPPEAPLHF
NA NA TRBJ1-2 TRBV4-1 TGCGCCAGCAGCCCCATGGCCGGTGGCGACTATGGCTACACCTTC CASSPMAGGDYGYTF
NA few TRBJ1-5 TRBV6-2/TRBV6-3 TGTGCCAGCAGTTACTCAGGGGTTCAGCCCCAGCATTTT CASSYSGVQPQHF
NA NA TRBJ1-1 TRBV6-5 TGTGCCAGCAGTCACCCGTACAGGAACACTGAAGCTTTCTTT CASSHPYRNTEAFF
NA NA TRBJ2-3 TRBV12-3/TRBV12-4 TGTGCCAGCAGTACCGGAACAAAAGATACGCAGTATTTT CASSTGTKDTQYF
NA few TRBJ2-3 TRBV4-3 TGCGCCAGCAGCCATCCAAGGACGGGGGAAGGACCGGATACGCAGTATTTT CASSHPRTGEGPDTQYF
TRBD2 once TRBJ2-5 TRBV2 TGTGCCAGCAGTCCAGCGGGGGTAAGACAGACCCAGTACTTC CASSPAGVRQTQYF
NA few TRBJ2-5 TRBV15 TGTGCCACCAGCACTTCCCCCGAGCGAGGCGGGACAGCCACGCAAGAGACCCAGTACTTC CATSTSPERGGTATQETQYF
NA NA TRBJ2-7 TRBV5-6 TGTGCCAGCAGCTTGAGGATCAGGGTCTACGAGCAGTACTTC CASSLRIRVYEQYF
NA NA TRBJ1-1 TRBV6-5 TGTGCCAGCAGTACTCATGTAGAAGCTTTCTTT CASSTHVEAFF
NA few TRBJ1-4 TRBV27 TGTGCCAGCAGTACCTACAGGGAAGATAATGAAAAACTGTTTTTT CASSTYREDNEKLFF
NA NA TRBJ2-2 TRBV6-8 TGTGCCAGCACAAACACCGGGGAGCTGTTTTTT CASTNTGELFF
NA many TRBJ1-1 TRBV29-1 TGCAGCGTTGAGGTACAGGCGATGAACACTGAAGCTTTCTTT CSVEVQAMNTEAFF
NA NA TRBJ2-3 TRBV20-1 TGCAGTGCTACCTACACAGATACGCAGTATTTT CSATYTDTQYF
NA few TRBJ2-3 TRBV5-5 TGTGCCAGCAGCTCCTCGGGACACCGCACAGATACGCAGTATTTT CASSSSGHRTDTQYF
TRBD2 few TRBJ2-3 TRBV27 TGTGCCAGCAGGCCAAGCGGGGGGAGCTATAGCAATACACAAGATACGCAGTATTTT CASRPSGGSYSNTQDTQYF
NA few TRBJ2-7 TRBV28 TGTGCCAGCAGCCTTCCAGGGGGGTGGAACGAGCAGTACTTC CASSLPGGWNEQYF
TRBD2 NA TRBJ2-1 TRBV20-1 TGCAGTGCTCCCCATAGCGGGGGGGCGTTGAATGAGCAGTTCTTC CSAPHSGGALNEQFF
NA once TRBJ1-5 TRBV6-2/TRBV6-3 TGTGCCAGCAATCCCTTGGGTCCGACAGCTTATAGCAATCAGCCCCAGCATTTT CASNPLGPTAYSNQPQHF
TRBD1 few TRBJ2-7 TRBV12-5 TGTGCTAGTGGAAGGGACAGGGGCCTTCAGTGGTACTTC CASGRDRGLQWYF
NA NA TRBJ2-7 TRBV2 TGTGCCAGCAGTGAAGATCGGGCAGGGGTGAGGGCCGACGAGCAGTACTTC CASSEDRAGVRADEQYF
NA NA TRBJ1-1 TRBV5-4 TGTGCCAGCAGCTTTGGCAGGGTGGGCACTGAAGCTTTCTTT CASSFGRVGTEAFF
NA NA TRBJ1-4 TRBV12-3/TRBV12-4 TGTGCCAGCAGTATATCCTACGGGGAATCCAATGAAAAACTGTTTTTT CASSISYGESNEKLFF
NA NA TRBJ2-6 TRBV12-5 TGTGCTAGTGGTTTGGTACGGGGAACAGGGGCCAACGTCCTGACTTTC CASGLVRGTGANVLTF
NA few TRBJ2-7 TRBV5-5 TGTGCCAGCAGCGCCTTTTACGAGCAGTACTTC CASSAFYEQYF
NA few TRBJ2-6 TRBV7-2 TGTGCCAGCAGCTTAGATGGGGTTTCGGGGGCCAACGTCCTGACTTTC CASSLDGVSGANVLTF
NA NA TRBJ2-7 TRBV6-1 TGTGCCAGCAGTGCCTACCGGGACACATCCTACGAGCAGTACTTC CASSAYRDTSYEQYF
NA NA TRBJ2-1 TRBV5-6 TGTGCCAGCAGCGTGGGTGGGCAGGGGTCGGTGAATGAGCAGTTCTTC CASSVGGQGSVNEQFF
NA NA TRBJ1-5 TRBV5-5 TGTGCCAGCACGGGGTCCTACAATCAGCCCCAGCATTTT CASTGSYNQPQHF
TRBD2 few TRBJ2-1 TRBV12-3/TRBV12-4 TGTGCCATCCCCGCCGGGACTAGCGGCAATGAGCAGTTCTTC CAIPAGTSGNEQFF
TRBD2 NA TRBJ2-1 TRBV20-1 TGCAGTGCTGGGCCTGAGCGGGGGGGCTATGAGCAGTTCTTC CSAGPERGGYEQFF
NA NA TRBJ2-2 TRBV5-1 TGCGCCAGCAGCTTTGGGGACACCGGGGAGCTGTTTTTT CASSFGDTGELFF
NA NA TRBJ2-7 TRBV6-1 TGTGCCAGCAGTGAACGTAGTAGCGTGAGCTCCTACGAGCAGTACTTC CASSERSSVSSYEQYF
NA few TRBJ2-2 TRBV6-2/TRBV6-3 TGTGCCAGCAGTTGGACAGAGAACACCGGGGAGCTGTTTTTT CASSWTENTGELFF
TRBD2 NA TRBJ2-1 TRBV20-1 TGCAGTGCTAGCGGGATAGGACTAGCGGGGGAGGGTGAGCAGTTCTTC CSASGIGLAGEGEQFF
NA few TRBJ2-5 TRBV12-3/TRBV12-4 TGTGCCAGCAGCCCGGCTGGGGGGCTAGAAGAGACCCAGTACTTC CASSPAGGLEETQYF
NA NA TRBJ1-5 TRBV19 TGTGCCAGTAGTATATGGGACGCGGGAGGACGAAATCAGCCCCAGCATTTT CASSIWDAGGRNQPQHF
NA NA TRBJ1-1 TRBV9 TGTGCCAGCAGCGTAGATGGGGGGTCCACTGAAGCTTTCTTT CASSVDGGSTEAFF
TRBD1 few TRBJ2-6 TRBV7-2 TGTGCCAGCAGCTTAGTATCCGGACAGGGGGTGTCTGGGGCCAACGTCCTGACTTTC CASSLVSGQGVSGANVLTF
NA few TRBJ1-4 TRBV11-3 TGTGCCAGCAGCCCCCTTGGGGGGCCGCTTACTAATGAAAAACTGTTTTTT CASSPLGGPLTNEKLFF
TRBD1 few TRBJ2-3 TRBV12-3/TRBV12-4 TGTGCCAGCAGTTTTCGGTTTGGCTCGTGGGACAGGGGTGCAGATACGCAGTATTTT CASSFRFGSWDRGADTQYF
TRBD1 few TRBJ2-6 TRBV11-2 TGTGCCAGCAGCTTAGGAGTGGGGACAGCCTCCTATGTTGAGGCCAACGTCCTGACTTTC CASSLGVGTASYVEANVLTF
NA NA TRBJ1-1 TRBV5-4 TGTGCCAGCAGCCCCTTGTACGGGGAAGACACTGAAGCTTTCTTT CASSPLYGEDTEAFF
NA few TRBJ1-3 TRBV4-3 TGCGCCAGCAGCCAAGAATCCTGGGAGGGTTCGTCTGGAAACACCATATATTTT CASSQESWEGSSGNTIYF